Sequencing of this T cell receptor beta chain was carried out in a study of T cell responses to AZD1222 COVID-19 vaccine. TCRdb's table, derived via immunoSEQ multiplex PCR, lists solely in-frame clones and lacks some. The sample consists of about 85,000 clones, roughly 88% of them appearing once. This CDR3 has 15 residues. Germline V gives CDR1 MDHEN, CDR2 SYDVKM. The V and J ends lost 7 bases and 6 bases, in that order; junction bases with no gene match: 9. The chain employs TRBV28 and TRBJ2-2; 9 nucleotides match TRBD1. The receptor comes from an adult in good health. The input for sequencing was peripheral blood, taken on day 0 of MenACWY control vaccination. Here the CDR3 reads CASISGTGLSGELFF. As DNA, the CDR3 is TGTGCCAGCATCTCCGGGACAGGGCTCTCCGGGGAGCTGTTTTTT.